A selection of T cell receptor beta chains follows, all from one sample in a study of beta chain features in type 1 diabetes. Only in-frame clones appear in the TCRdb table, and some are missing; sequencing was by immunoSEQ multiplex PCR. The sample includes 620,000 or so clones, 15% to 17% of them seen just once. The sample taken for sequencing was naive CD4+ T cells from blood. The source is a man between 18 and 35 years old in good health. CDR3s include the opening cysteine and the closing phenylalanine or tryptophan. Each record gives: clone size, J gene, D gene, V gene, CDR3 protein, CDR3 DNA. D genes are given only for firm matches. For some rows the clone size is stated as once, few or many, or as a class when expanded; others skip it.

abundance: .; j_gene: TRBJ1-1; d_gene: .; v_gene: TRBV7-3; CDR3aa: CATGADSNTEAFF; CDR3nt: TGTGCCACGGGGGCAGATTCGAACACTGAAGCTTTCTTT
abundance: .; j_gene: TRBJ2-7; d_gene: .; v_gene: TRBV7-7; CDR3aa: CASIGRGTYEQYF; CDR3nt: TGTGCCAGCATTGGCAGGGGCACCTACGAGCAGTACTTC
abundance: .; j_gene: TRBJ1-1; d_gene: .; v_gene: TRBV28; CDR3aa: CASSLSRGASTEAFF; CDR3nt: TGTGCCAGCAGTTTATCACGGGGGGCCAGCACTGAAGCTTTCTTT
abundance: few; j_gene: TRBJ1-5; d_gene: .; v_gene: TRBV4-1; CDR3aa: CASSQLAGVRQPQHF; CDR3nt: TGCGCCAGCAGCCAGTTGGCGGGGGTTCGTCAGCCCCAGCATTTT
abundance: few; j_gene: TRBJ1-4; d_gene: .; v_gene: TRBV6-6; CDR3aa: CASSYPGINEKLFF; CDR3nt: TGTGCCAGCAGCTACCCAGGGATTAATGAAAAACTGTTTTTT
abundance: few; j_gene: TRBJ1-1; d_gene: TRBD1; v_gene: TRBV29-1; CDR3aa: CSVEGGTGVSTEAFF; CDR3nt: TGCAGCGTTGAGGGAGGGACAGGGGTTTCCACTGAAGCTTTCTTT
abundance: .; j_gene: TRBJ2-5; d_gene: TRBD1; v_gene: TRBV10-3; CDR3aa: CAIRPGTGSETQYF; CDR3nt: TGTGCCATCAGACCCGGGACAGGGTCAGAGACCCAGTACTTC
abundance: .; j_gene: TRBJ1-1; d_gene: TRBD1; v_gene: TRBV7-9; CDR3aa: CASSPGQGADTEAFF; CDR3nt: TGTGCCAGCAGCCCAGGCCAGGGGGCGGACACTGAAGCTTTCTTT
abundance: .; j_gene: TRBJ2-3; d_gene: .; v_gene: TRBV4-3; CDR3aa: CASSQGTGAFTDTQYF; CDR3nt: TGCGCCAGCAGCCAAGGAACGGGGGCCTTTACAGATACGCAGTATTTT
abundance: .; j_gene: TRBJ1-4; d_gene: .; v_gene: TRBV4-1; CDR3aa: CASSQDGVGRASEKLFF; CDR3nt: TGCGCCAGCAGCCAAGATGGGGTTGGCAGGGCAAGTGAAAAACTGTTTTTT
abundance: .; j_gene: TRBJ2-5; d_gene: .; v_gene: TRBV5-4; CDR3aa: CASSQDRGSAETQYF; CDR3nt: TGTGCCAGCAGCCAAGATCGAGGCTCCGCAGAGACCCAGTACTTC
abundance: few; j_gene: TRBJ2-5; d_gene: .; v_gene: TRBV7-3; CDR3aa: CASSLGSGETQYF; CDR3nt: TGTGCCAGCAGTCTCGGTAGCGGAGAGACCCAGTACTTC
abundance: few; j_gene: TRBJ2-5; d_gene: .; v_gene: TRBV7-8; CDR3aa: CASSLVRSWSPETQYF; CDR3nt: TGTGCCAGCAGCTTAGTTAGGAGTTGGTCCCCAGAGACCCAGTACTTC
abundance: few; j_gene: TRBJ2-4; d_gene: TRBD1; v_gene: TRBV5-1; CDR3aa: CASSTYDRDQNIQYF; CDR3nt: TGCGCCAGCAGCACCTACGACAGGGACCAAAACATTCAGTACTTC
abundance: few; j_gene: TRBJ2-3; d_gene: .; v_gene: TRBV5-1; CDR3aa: CASSIRTAQDTQYF; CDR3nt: TGCGCCAGCAGCATCCGGACCGCCCAAGATACGCAGTATTTT
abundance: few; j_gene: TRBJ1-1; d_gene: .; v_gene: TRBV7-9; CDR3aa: CASSLSSGYSTEAFF; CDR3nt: TGTGCCAGCAGCTTATCTTCAGGGTATAGCACTGAAGCTTTCTTT
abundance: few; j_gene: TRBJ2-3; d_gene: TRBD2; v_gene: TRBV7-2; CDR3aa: CASSLSRGRALQYF; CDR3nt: TGTGCCAGCAGCTTGTCGCGCGGGAGGGCTCTTCAGTATTTT
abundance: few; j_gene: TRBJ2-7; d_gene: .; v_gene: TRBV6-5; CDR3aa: CASSEQSYEQYF; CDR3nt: TGTGCCAGCAGTGAACAGTCCTACGAGCAGTACTTC
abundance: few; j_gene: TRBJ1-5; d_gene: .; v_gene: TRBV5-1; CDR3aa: CASSLEGGGNQPQHF; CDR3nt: TGCGCCAGCAGCTTGGAGGGAGGCGGCAATCAGCCCCAGCATTTT
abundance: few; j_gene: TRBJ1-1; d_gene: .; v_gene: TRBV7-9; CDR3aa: CASRPWENTEAFF; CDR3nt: TGTGCCAGCAGGCCCTGGGAGAACACTGAAGCTTTCTTT
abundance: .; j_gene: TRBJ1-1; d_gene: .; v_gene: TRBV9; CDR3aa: CASSVTQGTEAFF; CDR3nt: TGTGCCAGCAGCGTCACTCAGGGTACTGAAGCTTTCTTT
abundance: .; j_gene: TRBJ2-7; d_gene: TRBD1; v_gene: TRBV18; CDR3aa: CASSGTGYQYEQYF; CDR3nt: TGTGCCAGCTCAGGGACAGGCTATCAGTACGAGCAGTACTTC
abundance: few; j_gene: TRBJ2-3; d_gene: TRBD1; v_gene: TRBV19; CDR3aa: CASSTAVMTGGTDTQYF; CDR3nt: TGTGCCAGTAGTACCGCGGTGATGACAGGGGGCACAGATACGCAGTATTTT
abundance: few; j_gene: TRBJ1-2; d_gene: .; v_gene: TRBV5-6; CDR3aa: CASSTGRFGYTF; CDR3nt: TGTGCCAGCAGCACAGGACGTTTCGGCTACACCTTC
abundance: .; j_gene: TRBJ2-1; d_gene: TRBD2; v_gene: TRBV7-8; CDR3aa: CASSPTQTSGPAHEQFF; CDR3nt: TGTGCCAGCAGCCCTACCCAGACTAGCGGGCCTGCCCATGAGCAGTTCTTC
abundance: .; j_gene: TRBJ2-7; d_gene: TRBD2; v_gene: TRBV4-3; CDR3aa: CASSHRLAGGWEQYF; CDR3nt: TGCGCCAGCAGCCATCGACTAGCGGGAGGATGGGAGCAGTACTTC
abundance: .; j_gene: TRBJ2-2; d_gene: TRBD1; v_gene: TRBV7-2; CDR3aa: CATQDRGRTGELFF; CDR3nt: TGTGCCACCCAGGACAGGGGGCGCACCGGGGAGCTGTTTTTT
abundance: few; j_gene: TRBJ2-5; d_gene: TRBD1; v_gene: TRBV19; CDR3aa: CASTQDRGRGETQYF; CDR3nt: TGTGCCAGTACCCAAGACAGGGGGCGCGGAGAGACCCAGTACTTC
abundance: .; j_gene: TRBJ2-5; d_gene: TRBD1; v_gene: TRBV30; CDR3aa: CAWSKSGQGVKTQYF; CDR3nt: TGTGCCTGGAGTAAGTCGGGACAGGGTGTAAAGACCCAGTACTTC
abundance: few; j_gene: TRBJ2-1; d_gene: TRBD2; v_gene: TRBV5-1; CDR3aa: CASSQGGSQFF; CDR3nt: TGCGCCAGCAGCCAGGGAGGGTCGCAGTTCTTC
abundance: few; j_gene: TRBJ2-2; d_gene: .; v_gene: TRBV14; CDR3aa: CASSHTDFWNTGELFF; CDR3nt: TGTGCCAGCAGCCATACGGACTTTTGGAACACCGGGGAGCTGTTTTTT
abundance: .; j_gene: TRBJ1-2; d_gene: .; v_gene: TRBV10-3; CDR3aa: CASENDGGYTF; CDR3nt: TGTGCCTCTGAGAACGACGGTGGCTACACCTTC
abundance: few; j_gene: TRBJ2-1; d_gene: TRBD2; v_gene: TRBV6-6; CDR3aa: CASRQTSGGLYNEQFF; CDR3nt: TGTGCCAGCAGGCAGACTAGCGGAGGACTTTACAATGAGCAGTTCTTC
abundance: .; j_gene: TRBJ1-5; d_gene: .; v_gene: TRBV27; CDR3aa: CASSLRGIGNQPQHF; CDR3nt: TGTGCCAGCAGTTTACGGGGGATAGGCAATCAGCCCCAGCATTTT
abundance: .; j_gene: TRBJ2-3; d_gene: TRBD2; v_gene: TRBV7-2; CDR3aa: CASSPGLAGGIDTQYF; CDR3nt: TGTGCCAGCAGCCCGGGACTAGCGGGGGGCATAGATACGCAGTATTTT
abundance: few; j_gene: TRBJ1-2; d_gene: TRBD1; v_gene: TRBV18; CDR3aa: CASSPTGAPYGYTF; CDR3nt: TGTGCCAGCTCACCGACAGGGGCTCCCTATGGCTACACCTTC
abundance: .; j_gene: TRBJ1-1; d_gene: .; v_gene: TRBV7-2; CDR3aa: CASSPRTVSYTEAFF; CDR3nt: TGTGCCAGCAGCCCCAGGACGGTATCGTACACTGAAGCTTTCTTT
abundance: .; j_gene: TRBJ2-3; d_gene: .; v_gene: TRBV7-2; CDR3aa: CASSLAGQTDTQYF; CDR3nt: TGTGCCAGCAGCTTAGCCGGACAGACAGATACGCAGTATTTT
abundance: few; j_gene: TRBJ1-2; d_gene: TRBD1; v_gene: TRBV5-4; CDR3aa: CASSPTGRLGYTF; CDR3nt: TGTGCCAGCAGCCCGACAGGGAGGCTTGGCTACACCTTC
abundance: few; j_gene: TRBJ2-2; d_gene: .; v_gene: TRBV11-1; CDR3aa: CASSAMRLTGELFF; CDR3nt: TGTGCCAGCAGCGCCATGAGGCTCACCGGGGAGCTGTTTTTT
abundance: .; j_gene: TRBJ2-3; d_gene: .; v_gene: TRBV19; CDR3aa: CASSRARPWADTQYF; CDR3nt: TGTGCCAGTAGTCGCGCCAGGCCCTGGGCAGATACGCAGTATTTT
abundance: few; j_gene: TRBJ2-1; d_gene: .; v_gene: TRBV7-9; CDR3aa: CASSLPGSNEQFF; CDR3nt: TGTGCCAGCAGCTTACCAGGGTCCAATGAGCAGTTCTTC
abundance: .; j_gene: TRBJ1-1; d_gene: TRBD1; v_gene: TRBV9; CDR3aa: CASSGTGPPEAFF; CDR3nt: TGTGCCAGCAGCGGGACAGGACCCCCTGAAGCTTTCTTT